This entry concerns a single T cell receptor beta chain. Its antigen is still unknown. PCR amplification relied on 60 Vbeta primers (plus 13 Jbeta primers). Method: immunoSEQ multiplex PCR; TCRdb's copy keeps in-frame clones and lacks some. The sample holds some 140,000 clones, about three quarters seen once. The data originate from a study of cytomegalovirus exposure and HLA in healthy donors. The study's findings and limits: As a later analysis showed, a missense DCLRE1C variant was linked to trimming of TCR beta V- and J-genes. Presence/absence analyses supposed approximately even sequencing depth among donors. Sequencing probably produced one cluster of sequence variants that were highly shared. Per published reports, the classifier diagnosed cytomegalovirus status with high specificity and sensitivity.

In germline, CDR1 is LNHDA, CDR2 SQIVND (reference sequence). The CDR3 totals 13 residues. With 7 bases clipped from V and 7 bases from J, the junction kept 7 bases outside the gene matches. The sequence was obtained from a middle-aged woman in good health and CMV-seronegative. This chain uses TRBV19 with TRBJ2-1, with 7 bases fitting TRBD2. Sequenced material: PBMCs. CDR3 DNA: TGTGCCAGTACCCTCCCCGGGGGGAATGAGCAGTTCTTC. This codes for CASTLPGGNEQFF.